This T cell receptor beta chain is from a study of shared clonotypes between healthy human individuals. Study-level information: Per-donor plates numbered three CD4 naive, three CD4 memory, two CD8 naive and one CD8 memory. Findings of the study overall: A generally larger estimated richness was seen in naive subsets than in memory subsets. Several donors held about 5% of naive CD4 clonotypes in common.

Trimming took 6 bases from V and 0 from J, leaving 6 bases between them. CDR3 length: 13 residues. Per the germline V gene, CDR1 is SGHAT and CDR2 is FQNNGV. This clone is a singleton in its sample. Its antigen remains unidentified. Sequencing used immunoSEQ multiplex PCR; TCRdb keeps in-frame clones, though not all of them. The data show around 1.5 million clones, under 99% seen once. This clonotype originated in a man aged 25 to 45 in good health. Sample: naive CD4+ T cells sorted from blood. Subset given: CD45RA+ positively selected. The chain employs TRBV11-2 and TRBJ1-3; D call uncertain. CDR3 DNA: TGTGCCAGCAGACACCACTCTGGAAACACCATATATTTT. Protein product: CASRHHSGNTIYF.